This TCR beta chain comes out of a study of T-cell memory formation after mild COVID-19. 5'RACE, which relied on constant-segment primers, yielded TCR alpha and TCR beta cDNA libraries carrying sample barcodes and UMIs. One entry per CDR3 protein results from TCRdb running MiXCR on the 5' RACE reads. This table has under 450,000 distinct CDR3 sequences, about an eighth appearing once. The CDR3 runs to 13 residues. Per germline, CDR1 WSHSY and CDR2 SAAADI. V was cut by 5 bases and J by 7 bases, with 15 bases left in between. This clonotype was counted a few times. Material: PBMCs or a T cell subset sorted from them (not recorded which). The clonotype comes from a man aged 18 to 29 who had mild COVID-19 (a few samples of this study predate the infection). Cell type and time point are not known. This chain connects TRBV10-2 to TRBJ2-7, with D unresolved. This CDR3 reads CASSHTSPIEQYV. The CDR3 DNA reads TGCGCCAGCAGTCACACTTCTCCTATTGAGCAGTACGTC.